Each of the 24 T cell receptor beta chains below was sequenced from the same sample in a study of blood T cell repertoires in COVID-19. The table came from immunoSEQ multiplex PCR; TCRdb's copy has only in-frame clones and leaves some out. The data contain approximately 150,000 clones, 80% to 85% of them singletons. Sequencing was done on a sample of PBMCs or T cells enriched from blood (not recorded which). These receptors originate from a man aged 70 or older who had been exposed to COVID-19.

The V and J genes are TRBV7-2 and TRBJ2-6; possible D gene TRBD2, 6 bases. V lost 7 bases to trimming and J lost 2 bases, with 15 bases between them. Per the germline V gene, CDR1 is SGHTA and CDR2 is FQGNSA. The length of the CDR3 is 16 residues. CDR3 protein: CASTTGGRAGANVLTF. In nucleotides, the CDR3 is TGTGCCAGCACCACCGGAGGGAGAGCTGGGGCCAACGTCCTGACTTTC.

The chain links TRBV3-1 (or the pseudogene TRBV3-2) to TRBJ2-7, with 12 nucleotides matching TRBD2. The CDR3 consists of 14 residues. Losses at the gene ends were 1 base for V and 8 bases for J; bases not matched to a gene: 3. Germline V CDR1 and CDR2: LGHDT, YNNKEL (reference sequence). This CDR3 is CASSQGTSGIQQYF. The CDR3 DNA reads TGTGCCAGCAGCCAAGGGACTAGCGGGATTCAGCAGTACTTC.

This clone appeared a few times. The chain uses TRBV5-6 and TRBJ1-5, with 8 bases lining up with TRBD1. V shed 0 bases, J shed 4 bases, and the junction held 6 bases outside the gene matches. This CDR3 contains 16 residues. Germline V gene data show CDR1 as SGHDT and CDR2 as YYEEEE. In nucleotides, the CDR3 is TGTGCCAGCAGCTTGGGCGCCAGGGGGCTAAATCAGCCCCAGCATTTT. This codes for CASSLGARGLNQPQHF.

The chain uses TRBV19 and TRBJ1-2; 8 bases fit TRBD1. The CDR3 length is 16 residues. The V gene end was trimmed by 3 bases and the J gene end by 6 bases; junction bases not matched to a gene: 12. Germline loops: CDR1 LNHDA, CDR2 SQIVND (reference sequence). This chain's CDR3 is CASSISVGRGRDGYTF. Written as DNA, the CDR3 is TGTGCCAGTAGTATCTCCGTGGGCAGGGGGCGAGATGGCTACACCTTC. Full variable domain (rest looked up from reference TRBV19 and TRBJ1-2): DGGITQSPKYLFRKEGQNVTLSCEQNLNHDAMYWYRQDPGQGLRLIYYSQIVNDFQKGDIAEGYSVSREKKESFPLTVTSAQKNPTAFYLCASSISVGRGRDGYTFGSGTRLTVV.

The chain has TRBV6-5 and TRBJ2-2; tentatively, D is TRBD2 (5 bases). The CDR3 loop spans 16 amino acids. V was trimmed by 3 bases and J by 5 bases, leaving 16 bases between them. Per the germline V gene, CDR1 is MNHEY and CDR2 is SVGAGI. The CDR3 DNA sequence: TGTGCCAGCAGTTATGGGGTTAGGAGGCGGACCGGGGAGCTGTTTTTT. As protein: CASSYGVRRRTGELFF.

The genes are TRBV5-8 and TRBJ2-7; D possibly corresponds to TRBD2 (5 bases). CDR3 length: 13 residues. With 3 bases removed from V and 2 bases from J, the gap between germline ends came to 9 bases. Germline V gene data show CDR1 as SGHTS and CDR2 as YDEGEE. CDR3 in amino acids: CASSSDFTYEQYF. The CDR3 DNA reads TGTGCCAGCAGCTCGGACTTTACCTACGAGCAGTACTTC.

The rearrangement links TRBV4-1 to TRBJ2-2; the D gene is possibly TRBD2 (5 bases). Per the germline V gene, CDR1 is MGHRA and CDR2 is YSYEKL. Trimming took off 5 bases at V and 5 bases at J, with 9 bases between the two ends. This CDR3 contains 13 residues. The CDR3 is CASSSRGTGELFF. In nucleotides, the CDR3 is TGCGCCAGCAGCTCCCGGGGAACCGGGGAGCTGTTTTTT.

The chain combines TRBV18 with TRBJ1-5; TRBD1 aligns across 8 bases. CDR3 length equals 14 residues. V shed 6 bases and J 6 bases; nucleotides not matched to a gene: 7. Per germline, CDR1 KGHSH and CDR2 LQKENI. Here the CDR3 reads CASSSTGDPQPQHF. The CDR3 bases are TGTGCCAGCTCCTCGACAGGGGACCCTCAGCCCCAGCATTTT.

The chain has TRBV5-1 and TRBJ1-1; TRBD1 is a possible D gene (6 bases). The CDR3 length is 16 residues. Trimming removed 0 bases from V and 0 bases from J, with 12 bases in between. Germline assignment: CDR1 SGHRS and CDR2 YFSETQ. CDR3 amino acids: CASSLGGTSMNTEAFF. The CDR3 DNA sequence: TGCGCCAGCAGCTTGGGGGGGACATCTATGAACACTGAAGCTTTCTTT.

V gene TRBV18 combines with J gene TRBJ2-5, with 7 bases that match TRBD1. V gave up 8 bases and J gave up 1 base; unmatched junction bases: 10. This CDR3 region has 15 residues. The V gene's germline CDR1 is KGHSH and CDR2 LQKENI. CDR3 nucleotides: TGTGCCAGCACACAACAACAGGGGACCCAAGAGACCCAGTACTTC. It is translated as CASTQQQGTQETQYF.

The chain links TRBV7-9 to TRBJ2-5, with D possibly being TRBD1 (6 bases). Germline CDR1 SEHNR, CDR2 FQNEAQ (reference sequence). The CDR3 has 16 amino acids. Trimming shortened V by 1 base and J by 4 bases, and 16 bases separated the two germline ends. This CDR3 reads CASSLGLGQVPETQYF. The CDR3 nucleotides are TGTGCCAGCAGCTTAGGATTGGGACAAGTACCAGAGACCCAGTACTTC.

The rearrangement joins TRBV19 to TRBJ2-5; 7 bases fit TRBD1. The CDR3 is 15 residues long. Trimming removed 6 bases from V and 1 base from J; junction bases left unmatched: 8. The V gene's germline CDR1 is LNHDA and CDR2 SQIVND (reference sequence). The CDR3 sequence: CASRDRNGFQETQYF. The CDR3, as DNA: TGTGCCAGTAGGGACAGGAACGGCTTCCAAGAGACCCAGTACTTC. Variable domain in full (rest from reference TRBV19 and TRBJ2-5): DGGITQSPKYLFRKEGQNVTLSCEQNLNHDAMYWYRQDPGQGLRLIYYSQIVNDFQKGDIAEGYSVSREKKESFPLTVTSAQKNPTAFYLCASRDRNGFQETQYFGPGTRLLVL.

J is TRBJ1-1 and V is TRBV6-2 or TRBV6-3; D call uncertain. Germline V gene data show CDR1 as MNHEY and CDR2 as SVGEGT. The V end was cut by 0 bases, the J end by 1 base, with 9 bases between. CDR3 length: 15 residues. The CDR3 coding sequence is TGTGCCAGCAGTTACTCGTCAGTTCCGAACACTGAAGCTTTCTTT. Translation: CASSYSSVPNTEAFF.

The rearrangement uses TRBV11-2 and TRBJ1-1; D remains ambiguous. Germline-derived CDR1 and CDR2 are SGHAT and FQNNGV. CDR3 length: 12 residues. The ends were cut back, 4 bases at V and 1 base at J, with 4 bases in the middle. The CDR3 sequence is CASSYRNTEAFF. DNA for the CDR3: TGTGCCAGCAGCTACAGGAACACTGAAGCTTTCTTT.

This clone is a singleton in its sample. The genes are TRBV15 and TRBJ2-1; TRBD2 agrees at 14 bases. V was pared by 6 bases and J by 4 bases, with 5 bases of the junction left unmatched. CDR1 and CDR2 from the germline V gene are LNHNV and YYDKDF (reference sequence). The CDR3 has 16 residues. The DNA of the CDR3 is TGTGCCACCAGTCATAGGACTAGCGGGAGGTACAATGAGCAGTTCTTC. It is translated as CATSHRTSGRYNEQFF.

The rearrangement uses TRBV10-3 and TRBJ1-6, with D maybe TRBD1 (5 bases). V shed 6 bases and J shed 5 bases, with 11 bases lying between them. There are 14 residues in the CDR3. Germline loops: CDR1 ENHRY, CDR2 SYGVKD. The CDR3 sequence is CAIRPDSDNSPLHF. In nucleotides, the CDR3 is TGTGCCATCAGACCCGACAGTGATAATTCACCCCTCCACTTT.

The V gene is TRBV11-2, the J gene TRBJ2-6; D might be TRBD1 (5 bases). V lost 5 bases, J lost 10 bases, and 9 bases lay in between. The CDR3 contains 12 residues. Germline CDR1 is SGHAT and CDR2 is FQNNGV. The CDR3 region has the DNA TGTGCCAGCAGCAGAGACAGTAACGTCCTGACTTTC. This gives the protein CASSRDSNVLTF.

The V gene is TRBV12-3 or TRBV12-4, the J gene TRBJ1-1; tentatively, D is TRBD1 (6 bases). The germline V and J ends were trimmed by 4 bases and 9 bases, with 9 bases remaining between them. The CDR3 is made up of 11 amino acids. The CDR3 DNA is TGTGCCAGCAGTTCCTGGGACAAAGCTTTCTTT. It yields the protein CASSSWDKAFF.

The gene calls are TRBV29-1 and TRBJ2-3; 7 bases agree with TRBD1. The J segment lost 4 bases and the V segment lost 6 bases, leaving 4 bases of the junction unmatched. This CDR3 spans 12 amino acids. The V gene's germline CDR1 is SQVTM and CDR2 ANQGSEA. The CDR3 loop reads CSVRQGADTQYF. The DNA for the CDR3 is TGCAGCGTACGACAGGGAGCAGATACGCAGTATTTT.

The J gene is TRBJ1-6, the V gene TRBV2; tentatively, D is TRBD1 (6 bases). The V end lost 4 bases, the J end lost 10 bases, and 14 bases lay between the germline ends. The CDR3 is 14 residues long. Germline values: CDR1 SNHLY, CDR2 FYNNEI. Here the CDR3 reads CASSARTDYSPLHF. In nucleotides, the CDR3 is TGTGCCAGCAGTGCTCGGACAGATTACTCACCCCTCCACTTT.

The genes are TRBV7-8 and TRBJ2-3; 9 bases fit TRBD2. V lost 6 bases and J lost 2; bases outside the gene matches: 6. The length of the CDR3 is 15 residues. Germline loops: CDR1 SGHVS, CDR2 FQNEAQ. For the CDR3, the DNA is TGTGCCAGCAGACCGCGGGGGGGCCCCACAGATACGCAGTATTTT. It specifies CASRPRGGPTDTQYF.

CDR3: CSASGVPDTF. In nucleotides, the CDR3 is TGCAGTGCTAGTGGCGTGCCGGACACCTTC. The V and J genes are TRBV20-1 and TRBJ1-2; D ambiguous. CDR1 is DFQATT, CDR2 SNEGSKA, per germline (reference sequence). V shed 3 bases and J shed 12 bases, with 11 bases lying between them. The CDR3 sequence is 10 residues long.

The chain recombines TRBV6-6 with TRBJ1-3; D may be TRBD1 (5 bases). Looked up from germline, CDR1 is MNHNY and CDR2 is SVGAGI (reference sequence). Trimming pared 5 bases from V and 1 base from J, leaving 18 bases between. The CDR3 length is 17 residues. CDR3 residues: CASSQTSRVGSGNTIYF. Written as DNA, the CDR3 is TGTGCCAGCAGTCAAACATCCAGGGTTGGATCTGGAAACACCATATATTTT.

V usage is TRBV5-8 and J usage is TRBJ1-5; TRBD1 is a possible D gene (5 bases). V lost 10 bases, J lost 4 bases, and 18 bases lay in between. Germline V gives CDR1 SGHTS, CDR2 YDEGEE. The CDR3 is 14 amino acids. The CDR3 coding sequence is TGTGCCTCCGAGACAGTTAATTTAAATCAGCCCCAGCATTTT. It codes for CASETVNLNQPQHF. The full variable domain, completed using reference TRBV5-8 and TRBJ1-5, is EAGVTQSPTHLIKTRGQQATLRCSPISGHTSVYWYQQALGLGLQFLLWYDEGEERNRGNFPPRFSGRQFPNYSSELNVNALELEDSALYLCASETVNLNQPQHFGDGTRLSIL.